This section outlines one T cell receptor beta chain sequence together with its context. In the source study's methods: Reference gene primer amplification yielded estimated nucleated cell counts. Clones were sequenced by immunoSEQ multiplex PCR, and TCRdb holds only the in-frame ones, with some missing. V, J and clone size are taken as reported in that table, and D and trimming were inferred from the DNA itself. The data contain approximately 330,000 clones, 80% to 90% of them singletons. These data belong to a study of blood T cell repertoires in COVID-19. Study information: T cells, B-cell-depleted T cells, or PBMCs supplied cDNA or gDNA.

While infection was still active, Seattle patients were enrolled and then followed longitudinally. The CDR3 contains 14 residues. Germline V gene sequence: CDR1 MDHEN, CDR2 SYDVKM. Trimming pared 3 bases from V and 5 bases from J, leaving 13 bases between. The gene calls are TRBV28 and TRBJ2-5, with D perhaps TRBD2 (6 bases). The TCR was taken from a man aged 30-40 years with COVID-19, enrolled during active disease. Source material: peripheral blood. CDR3 sequence reads: CASSFHRGGETQYF. For the CDR3, the DNA is TGTGCCAGCAGTTTCCATCGAGGAGGGGAGACCCAGTACTTC.